Listed below are T cell receptor beta chains from one sample, sequenced in a study of T cell responses to AZD1222 COVID-19 vaccine. TCRdb's table, derived via immunoSEQ multiplex PCR, lists solely in-frame clones and lacks some. Of about 83,000 clones in the sample, approximately 85% were seen once. Sequences were derived from peripheral blood, sampled 28 days after the second AZD1222 dose. All receptors derive from an adult who received the AZD1222 COVID-19 vaccine. The CDR3 runs from the conserved cysteine through the conserved F or W.

CASSYRDQETQYF TRBV6-5 13
CASTGSSGTAIYEQYF TRBV27 16
CASRSRGDSNTEAFF TRBV5-1 15
CASSEGDANTGELFF TRBV10-1 15
CASSRVGNTEAFF TRBV7-9 13
CASMDSLNYGYTF TRBV25-1 13
CASSQSTGTEAFF TRBV3-1/TRBV3-2 13
CASRPPGSSGNTIYF TRBV28 15
CASSQGDRDDEKLFF TRBV4-2 15
CASSLGTGVIETQYF TRBV5-5 15
CASSLVGASSGNTIYF TRBV5-1 16
CASSLYSGRAYDEQFF TRBV28 16
CASSQSGLADPVGEQFF TRBV4-3 17
CASTTRDRGGDQPQHF TRBV19 16
CASSPGQGSGYTF TRBV18 13
CAWSYGTGFGYTF TRBV30 13
CASNQLGDTEAFF TRBV5-1 13
CATGDRGGNEQFF TRBV24-1 13
CASSSYSPGDTEAFF TRBV5-8 15
CAWSTGGRNTEAFF TRBV30 14
CAWSRMGTENSPLHF TRBV30 15
CASSYLPSTDTQYF TRBV6-5 14